These 28 T cell receptor beta chains were all obtained from the same sample, sequenced in a study of CD8+CD57+ T cells in acquired aplastic anemia. Sequencing was done on patients that had shown CD8+CD57+ cell expansion by flow cytometry. TCR beta VDJ and CDR3 were profiled, and genomic DNA was the template. From the reads, TCRdb called clonotypes with MiXCR, one entry per CDR3 protein. The sample holds hundreds of thousands of distinct CDR3 sequences, about 80% seen once. The sequenced sample consisted of sorted CD4+, CD8+, or CD8+CD57+ T cells (not recorded which) from PBMCs. The origin of the receptors is a human donor with aplastic anemia.

The V and J genes are TRBV7-9 and TRBJ2-5, with D unclear. Trimming pared 10 bases from V and 0 bases from J, leaving 15 bases between. Germline loops: CDR1 SEHNR, CDR2 FQNEAQ (reference sequence). This CDR3 contains 14 residues. The CDR3 region has the DNA TGTGCCAACGAGGTTCCAGCGTACCAAGAGACCCAGTACTTC. Translated, it gives CANEVPAYQETQYF. Full variable domain (missing parts from reference TRBV7-9 and TRBJ2-5): DTGVSQNPRHKITKRGQNVTFRCDPISEHNRLYWYRQTLGQGPEFLTYFQNEAQLEKSRLLSDRFSAERPKGSFSTLEIQRTEQGDSAMYLCANEVPAYQETQYFGPGTRLLVL.

Only one count was recorded for this clonotype. V is TRBV9 and J is TRBJ1-4; no clear D. V was clipped by 4 bases and J by 17 bases, with 24 bases between them. The CDR3 has 14 amino acids. From germline, CDR1 is SGDLS and CDR2 YYNGEE. CDR3 sequence: CASSLAGNKEKFFF. CDR3 nucleotide sequence: TGTGCCAGCAGCTTGGCTGGGAACAAGGAAAAATTCTTTTTT.

Note on this clonotype: A junction end diverges from the germline sequence, so it may reflect a read error. The J gene is TRBJ2-5, the V gene TRBV5-1; 7 bases line up with TRBD2. The CDR3 length is 14 residues. Germline CDR1 and CDR2: SGHRS and YFSETQ. The CDR3 sequence: CATSLEREGQTQYF. The CDR3 DNA is TGTGCCACCAGCTTGGAGAGGGAGGGGCAGACCCAGTACTTC.

With regard to this clonotype: Sequence at one end of the junction differs from germline and may be a read error. The chain employs TRBV19 and TRBJ1-1; D call uncertain. This CDR3 is built from 15 residues. Germline V gene sequence: CDR1 LNHDA, CDR2 SQIVND (reference sequence). CDR3 nucleotide sequence: TGTGCCAGTAGTTTAGCTATCACAGCCTACAATGAACCTTTCTTT. Amino acid sequence: CASSLAITAYNEPFF.

This clonotype turned up a few times. This sequence joins TRBV7-8 and TRBJ1-1; D gene unclear. The CDR3 has 15 amino acids. Trimming took 0 bases from V and 13 from J, leaving 21 bases between them. The germline V gene has CDR1 SGHVS and CDR2 FQNEAQ. CDR3 sequence reads: CASSLAGRRDTQYFF. DNA of the CDR3: TGTGCCAGCAGCTTAGCGGGGAGACGCGATACGCAGTATTTCTTT. Drawing the rest from reference TRBV7-8 and TRBJ1-1, the complete variable domain is GAGVSQSPRYKVAKRGQDVALRCDPISGHVSLFWYQQALGQGPEFLTYFQNEAQLDKSGLPSDRFFAERPEGSVSTLKIQRTQQEDSAVYLCASSLAGRRDTQYFFGQGTRLTVV.

Comments on this clonotype: The junction differs from germline at one of its ends, possibly a read error. V and J are TRBV7-9 and TRBJ2-3; 7 bases align to TRBD2. This CDR3 is built from 14 residues. Germline V gives CDR1 SEHNR, CDR2 FQNEAQ (reference sequence). The DNA of the CDR3 is TGTGCCAGCAGCTTTGCAAGAAGCGGGGAGAGCGAGGAGTTT. Amino acid sequence: CASSFARSGESEEF.

As regards this clonotype: Being one base from a much bigger clone, this may be a read error. This chain uses TRBV7-9 with TRBJ2-5; 9 nucleotides agree with TRBD2. There are 14 residues in the CDR3. Per the germline V gene, CDR1 is SEHNR and CDR2 is FQNEAQ (reference sequence). The CDR3 DNA follows: TGTGCCAGCAGCTTTCAAAGAAGCGGGGGGACCCATGGGTTC. Translating gives CASSFQRSGGTHGF.

This rearrangement joins TRBV20-1 to TRBJ2-5, with TRBD2 matching over 10 bases. The germline V gene encodes CDR1 DFQATT and CDR2 SNEGSKA (reference sequence). V was pared by 6 bases and J by 5 bases, with 12 bases of the junction left unmatched. CDR3 size: 15 residues. The CDR3 sequence: CSARALAGEWETQYF. DNA for the CDR3: TGCAGTGCCCGAGCCCTAGCGGGAGAGTGGGAGACCCAGTACTTC.

V usage is TRBV7-9 and J usage is TRBJ1-6; possible D gene TRBD1, 6 bases. The V gene lost 5 bases and the J gene lost 19 bases, with 24 bases spanning the gap. Germline V gene data show CDR1 as SEHNR and CDR2 as FQNEAQ (reference sequence). CDR3 size: 14 residues. The CDR3 is CASSLEGGARVKHF. As DNA, the CDR3 is TGTGCCAGCAGCCTGGAAGGGGGGGCTCGGGTCAAGCACTTT.

V and J are TRBV5-6 and TRBJ1-2; 8 positions match TRBD1. This CDR3 is built from 15 residues. The J segment lost 3 bases and the V segment lost 0 bases, leaving 4 bases of the junction unmatched. Germline CDR1 and CDR2: SGHDT and YYEEEE. CDR3 protein: CASSLAGGGDYGYTF. CDR3 nucleotide sequence: TGTGCCAGCAGCTTGGCAGGGGGCGGGGACTATGGCTACACCTTC.

This clonotype was seen a single time. V is TRBV19 and J is TRBJ2-7; D ambiguous. V lost 5 bases and J 11 bases, leaving 22 bases between the germline ends. CDR1 is LNHDA and CDR2 is SQIVND in the germline V gene (reference sequence). CDR3 size: 14 residues. The CDR3 is CASSRANGSYDEYF. The CDR3 DNA sequence: TGTGCCAGTAGTCGGGCTAACGGCTCCTACGATGAGTACTTC.

With respect to this clonotype: One end of the junction is discordant with germline, which a read error may explain. J is TRBJ2-5 and V is TRBV7-6; perhaps TRBD1 as D (6 bases). The CDR3 consists of 15 residues. The germline CDR1 and CDR2 sequences are SGHVS and FNYEAQ. Here the CDR3 DNA reads TGTGCCAGCAGCTTAGCCCACGGGACAAAAAATACCCATTTCTTC. Translated: CASSLAHGTKNTHFF. The full variable domain, its missing parts supplied by reference TRBV7-6 and TRBJ2-5, is GAGVSQSPRYKVTKRGQDVALRCDPISGHVSLYWYRQALGQGPEFLTYFNYEAQQDKSGLPNDRFSAERPEGSISTLTIQRTEQRDSAMYRCASSLAHGTKNTHFFGPGTRLLVL.

In the case of this clonotype: The conserved phenylalanine or tryptophan is not found at the CDR3 terminus, so this likely reflects a read error. No DNA is shown, since the ends of the CDR3 on it are uncertain; the CDR3 is the one TCRdb lists. This chain uses TRBV7-8 with TRBJ1-1. The CDR3 spans 15 amino acids, including both terminal residues. Germline CDR1 is SGHVS and CDR2 is FQNEAQ. The CDR3 protein is CASSFTLIETQYFFL.

This chain joins TRBV5-6 and TRBJ1-2; a possible D gene is TRBD1 (5 bases). Trimming left V 5 bases short and J 9 bases short, with 17 bases between. The CDR3 loop spans 13 amino acids. Germline V CDR1 and CDR2: SGHDT, YYEEEE. The CDR3 loop is CASSLGRETRYTF. CDR3 bases: TGTGCCAGCAGTCTCGGCAGGGAGACACGCTACACCTTC.

The V gene is TRBV9, the J gene TRBJ1-5; D might be TRBD1 (6 bases). Trimming took 0 bases from V and 13 from J, leaving 20 bases between them. The CDR3 totals 15 residues. CDR1 and CDR2 (germline): SGDLS, YYNGEE. The CDR3 region has the DNA TGTGCCAGCAGCGTAGATGACGGGGGCTACAATCAGCAGCATTTT. This encodes CASSVDDGGYNQQHF.

About this clonotype: The conserved phenylalanine or tryptophan is not found at the CDR3 terminus, so this likely reflects a read error. The DNA is left out, because the CDR3 cannot be placed on it with certainty; the CDR3 is given as TCRdb lists it. V is TRBV7-2 and J is TRBJ2-1; TRBD1, the table's D call, lacks a check against the DNA. Both ends counted, the CDR3 spans 13 residues. CDR1 and CDR2 from the germline V gene are SGHTA and FQGNSA. The chain's CDR3 is CASRYRDTGQKEH.

This clonotype was recorded a few times. J is TRBJ1-1 and V is TRBV10-3; possible D gene TRBD1, 6 bases. The germline V gene encodes CDR1 ENHRY and CDR2 SYGVKD. Trimming took off 3 bases at V and 0 bases at J, with 11 bases between the two ends. The CDR3 is made up of 15 amino acids. This CDR3 is CAISDQGKMNTEAFF. Written as DNA, the CDR3 is TGTGCCATCAGTGATCAGGGGAAGATGAACACTGAAGCTTTCTTT.

A note on this clonotype: No conserved phenylalanine or tryptophan is present at the end of the CDR3, so a read error is the likely explanation. Because the CDR3's place on the DNA is in doubt, the DNA is left out and the CDR3 is given as listed by TCRdb. The rearrangement joins TRBV2 to TRBJ2-6; the D call of TRBD1 is as the table states it, not checked on the DNA. Germline CDR1 is SNHLY and CDR2 is FYNNEI. The length of the CDR3 is 16 amino acids, counting both ends. CDR3 sequence: CASGVAGTDTQNVGPV.

The J gene is TRBJ2-7, the V gene TRBV5-5, with D perhaps assigned TRBD1 or TRBD2 (5 bases each). Germline-derived CDR1 and CDR2 are SGHKS and YYEKEE (reference sequence). There are 16 residues in the CDR3. V was trimmed by 3 bases and J by 6 bases, leaving 22 bases between them. The CDR3 protein is CASSSSQEANLAEQYV. The CDR3 nucleotides are TGTGCCAGCAGCTCCTCACAGGAGGCGAACCTGGCCGAGCAGTACGTC.

Comments on this clonotype: The junction differs from germline at one of its ends, possibly a read error. The chain uses TRBV5-1 and TRBJ2-3; D may be TRBD2 (5 bases). Per the germline V gene, CDR1 is SGHRS and CDR2 is YFSETQ. This CDR3 contains 14 residues. The CDR3 region is CASSFTRAMSTQYF. The CDR3 nucleotides read TGTGCCAGCAGCTTTACTAGAGCAATGAGTACGCAGTATTTT.

J is TRBJ2-2 and V is TRBV7-8, with D possibly being TRBD1 (6 bases). The CDR3 has 15 residues. Trimming took 5 bases from V and 17 from J, leaving 27 bases between them. Germline V gene data show CDR1 as SGHVS and CDR2 as FQNEAQ. CDR3 bases: TGTGCCAGCAGCCTTGGTCCAGACTGGACAGCCCTTTCCTTTTTT. Translation gives CASSLGPDWTALSFF.

The V and J genes are TRBV5-1 and TRBJ2-3; D remains unclear. The CDR3 runs 14 residues. The germline CDR1 and CDR2 sequences are SGHRS and YFSETQ. V was trimmed by 4 bases and J by 6 bases, leaving 15 bases between them. Written as DNA, the CDR3 is TGCGCCAGCAGCCGAGGACCCGCCTACGATACGCAGTATTTT. This codes for CASSRGPAYDTQYF.

This clonotype was picked up one time. The gene calls are TRBV24-1 and TRBJ2-3; D remains unclear. The CDR3 extends over 14 amino acids. Per germline, CDR1 KGHDR and CDR2 SFDVKD. Trimming cost V 11 bases and J 6 bases, with 20 bases left between them. CDR3 sequence (DNA): TGTGCCAGCAGCTATGCGGACGGTCCCGATACGCAGTATTTT. Amino acids: CASSYADGPDTQYF.

The rearrangement uses TRBV9 and TRBJ2-7, with D tentatively TRBD1 or TRBD2 (6 bases each). V was clipped by 0 bases and J by 4 bases, with 11 bases between them. Germline CDR1 reads SGDLS; CDR2 reads YYNGEE. The CDR3 consists of 14 residues. CDR3: CASSVGGTPYEQYF. CDR3 nucleotides: TGTGCCAGCAGCGTAGGCGGGACACCATACGAGCAGTACTTC.

V usage is TRBV2 and J usage is TRBJ2-1; the match to TRBD2 covers 10 bases. From germline, CDR1 is SNHLY and CDR2 FYNNEI. The CDR3 sequence is 13 residues long. The CDR3 is CSRSSGGSDEQFF. The CDR3 DNA reads as TGTTCTAGAAGTAGCGGGGGGAGCGATGAGCAGTTCTTC.

The chain recombines TRBV7-2 with TRBJ1-5; D gene unclear. This CDR3 contains 15 residues. The germline V and J ends were trimmed by 3 bases and 10 bases, with 19 bases remaining between them. Germline V gives CDR1 SGHTA, CDR2 FQGNSA. Here the CDR3 DNA reads TGTGCCAGCAGCTTTGGTACCGCCCGAACTCACCCCCAGCATTTT. Translation: CASSFGTARTHPQHF. The entire variable domain, with the rest obtained from reference TRBV7-2 and TRBJ1-5, is as follows: GAGVSQSPSNKVTEKGKDVELRCDPISGHTALYWYRQSLGQGLEFLIYFQGNSAPDKSGLPSDRFSAERTGGSVSTLTIQRTQQEDSAVYLCASSFGTARTHPQHFGDGTRLSIL.

In the case of this clonotype: One junction end disagrees with the germline gene, perhaps due to a read error. This sequence joins TRBV9 and TRBJ2-3; a weak D match, TRBD2 (5 bases). CDR3 length equals 14 residues. CDR1 is SGDLS, CDR2 YYNGEE, per germline. This chain's CDR3 is CASSLASDPHTQYF. The CDR3 DNA sequence: TGTGCCAGCAGCTTAGCGTCAGATCCCCATACTCAGTATTTT.

Turning to this clonotype: The CDR3 does not end in the conserved phenylalanine or tryptophan, so this is likely a read error. The DNA is omitted, as the CDR3 cannot be located on it reliably, and the CDR3 follows TCRdb's listing. The chain links TRBV19 to TRBJ1-3. Germline CDR1 reads LNHDA; CDR2 reads SQIVND (reference sequence). The CDR3 sequence runs 9 residues, both termini included. The CDR3 protein is CASSIPTLA.